This is a list of T cell receptor beta chains from one sample in a study of T cells in Graves' hyperthyroidism and ophthalmopathy. In TCRdb, the multiplex PCR reads were re-called with MiXCR into one record per CDR3 protein. The table has under 400,000 distinct CDR3 sequences, 14% seen once. The sequencing input was blood. These receptors all come from a woman between 55 and 75 years old with Graves' hyperthyroidism. CDR3s include the opening cysteine and the closing phenylalanine or tryptophan. The order of the fields is J gene, V gene, D gene, clone size, CDR3 DNA, CDR3 protein. The D gene is left open where the match is weak. Clone sizes are given selectively: once, few, many, or a class where the clone is expanded.

j_gene: TRBJ1-2
v_gene: TRBV9
d_gene: TRBD1
abundance: many
CDR3nt: TGTGCCAGCAGCGTCTGGGACAGTCCGAACTATGGCTACACCTTC
CDR3aa: CASSVWDSPNYGYTF

j_gene: TRBJ2-5
v_gene: TRBV11-2
d_gene: NA
abundance: many
CDR3nt: TGTGCCAGCAGGAAACAGGGCCTCCAAGAGACCCAGTACTTC
CDR3aa: CASRKQGLQETQYF

j_gene: TRBJ1-1
v_gene: TRBV5-1
d_gene: NA
abundance: many
CDR3nt: TGCGCCAGCAGCTTGGTTGAAGATTTGAACACTGAAGCTTTCTTT
CDR3aa: CASSLVEDLNTEAFF

j_gene: TRBJ2-1
v_gene: TRBV12-3/TRBV12-4
d_gene: NA
abundance: many
CDR3nt: TGTGCCAGCAGGATCGGTCCCGGGACAGGGTCCCGACTAGCGGAGCAGTTCTTC
CDR3aa: CASRIGPGTGSRLAEQFF

j_gene: TRBJ1-4
v_gene: TRBV9
d_gene: NA
abundance: many
CDR3nt: TGTGCCAGCAGCTCAGGGACTGTAACTAATGAAAAACTGTTTTTT
CDR3aa: CASSSGTVTNEKLFF

j_gene: TRBJ2-3
v_gene: TRBV7-9
d_gene: TRBD1
abundance: many
CDR3nt: TGTGCCAGCAGCCATCAGCCCCCTTACATGACAGGGGGCATAGAATTGACGCAGTATTTT
CDR3aa: CASSHQPPYMTGGIELTQYF

j_gene: TRBJ2-3
v_gene: TRBV2
d_gene: NA
abundance: many
CDR3nt: TGTGCCAGCGACGAAAGGACAACCACAGATACGCAGTATTTT
CDR3aa: CASDERTTTDTQYF

j_gene: TRBJ2-7
v_gene: TRBV5-1
d_gene: NA
abundance: NA
CDR3nt: TGCGCCAGCAGCTTGGTCCTGGGAAGCTCCTACGAGCAGTACTTC
CDR3aa: CASSLVLGSSYEQYF

j_gene: TRBJ2-4
v_gene: TRBV11-2
d_gene: NA
abundance: many
CDR3nt: TGTGCCAGCAGCCGGGCGTCCCTCGGGGGCATTCAGTACTTC
CDR3aa: CASSRASLGGIQYF

j_gene: TRBJ2-7
v_gene: TRBV5-1
d_gene: NA
abundance: few
CDR3nt: TGCGCCAGCAGCCTGGGATCGGACGGTGTAACCTACGAGCAGTACTTC
CDR3aa: CASSLGSDGVTYEQYF

j_gene: TRBJ2-7
v_gene: TRBV7-8
d_gene: TRBD2
abundance: many
CDR3nt: TGTGCCAGCAGCTTAGCAAACCCCGGTGGCCTCGCGGGAGGCTCCTACGAGCAGTACTTC
CDR3aa: CASSLANPGGLAGGSYEQYF

j_gene: TRBJ2-2
v_gene: TRBV12-3/TRBV12-4
d_gene: NA
abundance: many
CDR3nt: TGTGCCAGCAGTTTCGGTCGGAACACCGGGGAGCTGTTTTTT
CDR3aa: CASSFGRNTGELFF

j_gene: TRBJ1-1
v_gene: TRBV29-1
d_gene: NA
abundance: few
CDR3nt: TGCAGCGTCCCTAGGGGCGGGGGCACTGAAGCTTTCTTT
CDR3aa: CSVPRGGGTEAFF

j_gene: TRBJ1-5
v_gene: TRBV11-2
d_gene: NA
abundance: NA
CDR3nt: TGTGCCAGCAGCTTAAAAAGGTCCAATCAGCCCCAGCATTTT
CDR3aa: CASSLKRSNQPQHF

j_gene: TRBJ1-1
v_gene: TRBV6-1
d_gene: TRBD1
abundance: few
CDR3nt: TGTGCCAGCAGTTATGGACAGGGGGTGAACACTGAAGCTTTCTTT
CDR3aa: CASSYGQGVNTEAFF

j_gene: TRBJ1-6
v_gene: TRBV6-5
d_gene: NA
abundance: few
CDR3nt: TGTGCCAGCAGTTACGGGGACAAAGCACCCCTCCACTTT
CDR3aa: CASSYGDKAPLHF

j_gene: TRBJ2-7
v_gene: TRBV5-1
d_gene: NA
abundance: many
CDR3nt: TGCGCCAGCAGCCCCGGGACACAGTACGAGCAGTACTTC
CDR3aa: CASSPGTQYEQYF

j_gene: TRBJ2-3
v_gene: TRBV6-2/TRBV6-3
d_gene: NA
abundance: many
CDR3nt: TGTGCCAGCAGCCCCCGGCCCCATACGCAGTATTTT
CDR3aa: CASSPRPHTQYF

j_gene: TRBJ2-1
v_gene: TRBV12-3/TRBV12-4
d_gene: NA
abundance: many
CDR3nt: TGTGCCAGCAGTACCACGACAGGTGCCCCCTACAATGAGCAGTTCTTC
CDR3aa: CASSTTTGAPYNEQFF

j_gene: TRBJ2-1
v_gene: TRBV28
d_gene: NA
abundance: many
CDR3nt: TGTGCCAGTCATAGCGGAGTCTACAATGAGCAGTTCTTC
CDR3aa: CASHSGVYNEQFF

j_gene: TRBJ1-6
v_gene: TRBV6-6
d_gene: TRBD1
abundance: NA
CDR3nt: TGTGCCAGCAGTTACTCCTTACAGGGGCGGGCACCCCTCCACTTT
CDR3aa: CASSYSLQGRAPLHF

j_gene: TRBJ1-4
v_gene: TRBV28
d_gene: TRBD1
abundance: many
CDR3nt: TGTGCCAGCAGTTTGTATTACAGGGGTTCGAATGAAAAACTGTTTTTT
CDR3aa: CASSLYYRGSNEKLFF

j_gene: TRBJ2-2
v_gene: TRBV4-1
d_gene: TRBD2
abundance: NA
CDR3nt: TGCGCCAGCAGCCCCCGGACTAGAGGTCAAAGCGGGGAGCTGTTTTTT
CDR3aa: CASSPRTRGQSGELFF

j_gene: TRBJ2-2
v_gene: TRBV12-3/TRBV12-4
d_gene: NA
abundance: many
CDR3nt: TGTGCCAGCAGTTGGCGGCACACCGGGGAGCTGTTTTTT
CDR3aa: CASSWRHTGELFF

j_gene: TRBJ2-5
v_gene: TRBV7-6
d_gene: TRBD1
abundance: NA
CDR3nt: TGTGCCAGCAGCGGAAAGGACAGGTTAGAAGAGACCCAGTACTTC
CDR3aa: CASSGKDRLEETQYF

j_gene: TRBJ2-5
v_gene: TRBV5-1
d_gene: NA
abundance: many
CDR3nt: TGCGCCAGCAGCTTGGGGACAACAGACCAAGAGACCCAGTACTTC
CDR3aa: CASSLGTTDQETQYF

j_gene: TRBJ1-1
v_gene: TRBV11-3
d_gene: TRBD1
abundance: many
CDR3nt: TGTGCCAGCAGCCTCTCCCCGACAGGGACTGAAGCTTTCTTT
CDR3aa: CASSLSPTGTEAFF

j_gene: TRBJ2-1
v_gene: TRBV2
d_gene: NA
abundance: many
CDR3nt: TGTGCCAGCAGTGATAGGGCGTACAATGAGCAGTTCTTC
CDR3aa: CASSDRAYNEQFF

j_gene: TRBJ1-1
v_gene: TRBV15
d_gene: NA
abundance: many
CDR3nt: TGTGCCACCAGCAGAGATCGTAGAGGGTTTGGCACTGAAGCTTTCTTT
CDR3aa: CATSRDRRGFGTEAFF

j_gene: TRBJ1-1
v_gene: TRBV12-3/TRBV12-4
d_gene: NA
abundance: many
CDR3nt: TGTGCCAGCAGTCCACCCCCGGGATCCCGCAGGACAGCTTTCTTT
CDR3aa: CASSPPPGSRRTAFF

j_gene: TRBJ2-7
v_gene: TRBV2
d_gene: NA
abundance: many
CDR3nt: TGTGCCAGCAGTATGGGGGTGTACGAGCAGTACTTC
CDR3aa: CASSMGVYEQYF

j_gene: TRBJ2-7
v_gene: TRBV15
d_gene: NA
abundance: NA
CDR3nt: TGTGCCACCAGCAGAGTCGGTATCGGCAGGTGCACCTACGAGCAGTACTTC
CDR3aa: CATSRVGIGRCTYEQYF

j_gene: TRBJ2-3
v_gene: TRBV5-6
d_gene: TRBD2
abundance: few
CDR3nt: TGTGCCAGCACCCGGGGGGGGAATACAGATACGCAGTATTTT
CDR3aa: CASTRGGNTDTQYF

j_gene: TRBJ2-3
v_gene: TRBV28
d_gene: NA
abundance: many
CDR3nt: TGTGCCAGCAGTTTATGGCAGGGGACGTCCACAGATACGCAGTATTTT
CDR3aa: CASSLWQGTSTDTQYF

j_gene: TRBJ2-3
v_gene: TRBV7-2
d_gene: TRBD2
abundance: many
CDR3nt: TGTGCCAGCAGCTTAGGCCGGAGACTAGCGGGGGGCACAGATACGCAGTATTTT
CDR3aa: CASSLGRRLAGGTDTQYF

j_gene: TRBJ2-7
v_gene: TRBV19
d_gene: TRBD1
abundance: few
CDR3nt: TGTGCCAGTAGTACTCACAGGGGCGCGCCCTACGAGCAGTACTTC
CDR3aa: CASSTHRGAPYEQYF

j_gene: TRBJ2-1
v_gene: TRBV24-1
d_gene: TRBD2
abundance: many
CDR3nt: TGTGCCACCATTCGTTTCCCGCGGGAGGGTTTTCTCAGGAATGAGCAGTTCTTC
CDR3aa: CATIRFPREGFLRNEQFF

j_gene: TRBJ2-1
v_gene: TRBV12-3/TRBV12-4
d_gene: TRBD2
abundance: many
CDR3nt: TGTGCCAGCAGTACCCGGACTAGCGGGAGAGGGTCCTACAATGAGCAGTTCTTC
CDR3aa: CASSTRTSGRGSYNEQFF

j_gene: TRBJ1-2
v_gene: TRBV2
d_gene: TRBD1
abundance: many
CDR3nt: TGTGCCAGCAGTGAAGGGACAGGGCGTGATGGCTACACCTTC
CDR3aa: CASSEGTGRDGYTF

j_gene: TRBJ1-2
v_gene: TRBV5-1
d_gene: NA
abundance: few
CDR3nt: TGCGCCAGCAGCGAAGGTCCTGGCTACACCTTC
CDR3aa: CASSEGPGYTF

j_gene: TRBJ2-7
v_gene: TRBV20-1
d_gene: TRBD1
abundance: many
CDR3nt: TGCAGTGCTAGAGATGGTCAGGGGGTAAATGAGCAGTACTTC
CDR3aa: CSARDGQGVNEQYF

j_gene: TRBJ2-5
v_gene: TRBV10-3
d_gene: TRBD2
abundance: many
CDR3nt: TGTGCCATCAGTGCCTCTAGCGGGCGGGGTCAAGAGACCCAGTACTTC
CDR3aa: CAISASSGRGQETQYF

j_gene: TRBJ2-1
v_gene: TRBV12-3/TRBV12-4
d_gene: TRBD1
abundance: many
CDR3nt: TGTGCCAGCAGTTACAAATCGGACAGGAGGTCCTACAATGAGCAGTTCTTC
CDR3aa: CASSYKSDRRSYNEQFF

j_gene: TRBJ1-2
v_gene: TRBV5-1
d_gene: NA
abundance: many
CDR3nt: TGTGCCAGCAGCTTAGCAGGGTCGTATGGCTACACCTTC
CDR3aa: CASSLAGSYGYTF

j_gene: TRBJ1-1
v_gene: TRBV11-3
d_gene: NA
abundance: NA
CDR3nt: TGTGCCAGCAGCTTTGAAGACAGGTTCTTGGGGGACACTGAAGCTTTCTTT
CDR3aa: CASSFEDRFLGDTEAFF

j_gene: TRBJ1-5
v_gene: TRBV19
d_gene: TRBD1
abundance: NA
CDR3nt: TGTGCCAGTAGTATAGGGACAGGAGGTACGATGTGGGACTGGGGCCATCAGCCCCAGCATTTT
CDR3aa: CASSIGTGGTMWDWGHQPQHF

j_gene: TRBJ1-2
v_gene: TRBV2
d_gene: NA
abundance: many
CDR3nt: TGTGCCAGCAGTGATTCGTACAGAGCACGCGGCTACACCTTC
CDR3aa: CASSDSYRARGYTF

j_gene: TRBJ2-1
v_gene: TRBV30
d_gene: TRBD1
abundance: many
CDR3nt: TGTGCCTGGGGGACAGGGAGAGAGTTCTTC
CDR3aa: CAWGTGREFF

j_gene: TRBJ2-7
v_gene: TRBV6-1
d_gene: NA
abundance: many
CDR3nt: TGTGCCAGCAGCCCCTTTGACGAGCAGTACTTC
CDR3aa: CASSPFDEQYF

j_gene: TRBJ1-1
v_gene: TRBV10-3
d_gene: NA
abundance: NA
CDR3nt: TGTGCCATCAGTGGGAGCTTTGGCAGACAAGCTTTCTTT
CDR3aa: CAISGSFGRQAFF

j_gene: TRBJ2-1
v_gene: TRBV6-1
d_gene: TRBD2
abundance: NA
CDR3nt: TGTGCCAGCAGTATTCAGGGACTAGCGGGGAACAATGAGCAGTTCTTC
CDR3aa: CASSIQGLAGNNEQFF

j_gene: TRBJ2-7
v_gene: TRBV20-1
d_gene: TRBD2
abundance: many
CDR3nt: TGCAGTGCTAGTCTAGTCGGACTAGCGATTCCCTACGAGCAGTACTTC
CDR3aa: CSASLVGLAIPYEQYF

j_gene: TRBJ2-4
v_gene: TRBV11-3
d_gene: TRBD1
abundance: many
CDR3nt: TGTGCCAGCAGACCCGACAGGGGGGGGATTAAAAACATTCAGTACTTC
CDR3aa: CASRPDRGGIKNIQYF

j_gene: TRBJ1-1
v_gene: TRBV28
d_gene: TRBD1
abundance: many
CDR3nt: TGTGCCAGCAGTTCGGGGACAGACCTATTGAACACTGAAGCTTTCTTT
CDR3aa: CASSSGTDLLNTEAFF

j_gene: TRBJ2-2
v_gene: TRBV12-3/TRBV12-4
d_gene: TRBD1
abundance: few
CDR3nt: TGTGCCAGCAGGCCGAGGGGGCGGACCGGGGAGCTGTTTTTT
CDR3aa: CASRPRGRTGELFF

j_gene: TRBJ1-3
v_gene: TRBV28
d_gene: TRBD1
abundance: few
CDR3nt: TGTGCCAGCAGCAAGGGGGCAGGGAGAAACACCATATATTTT
CDR3aa: CASSKGAGRNTIYF

j_gene: TRBJ2-5
v_gene: TRBV4-1
d_gene: NA
abundance: few
CDR3nt: TGCGCCAGCAGCCAAGTGGTCCAAGAGACCCAGTACTTC
CDR3aa: CASSQVVQETQYF

j_gene: TRBJ2-7
v_gene: TRBV7-3
d_gene: NA
abundance: many
CDR3nt: TGTGCCAGCAGCCGAACAGAGGGAGACGAGCAGTACTTC
CDR3aa: CASSRTEGDEQYF